This T cell receptor (beta chain) originates from a study of T cell repertoires in ileal Crohn's disease. Study at large: Biopsies of the neoterminal ileum at postoperative colonoscopy form M6 samples. Study-level results: Compared with non-smokers, active smokers at surgery showed more clonal expansions.

In its sample, this clone was seen a few times. Its matching antigen is unknown. Per sample, roughly 500 nanograms of biopsy DNA were TCRB immunosequenced. Sequencing was performed with immunoSEQ multiplex PCR; in TCRdb, only in-frame clones are kept and a portion is missing. Among some 10,000 clones listed, 79% were seen once. Trimming stripped 0 bases from V and 4 bases from J, with 13 bases between. CDR1 SGDLS and CDR2 YYNGEE come from the germline V gene. The CDR3 runs to 15 residues. Time point defined: neoterminal ileum biopsy at postoperative endoscopy, about 6 months after surgery. This clonotype originated in an adult with Crohn's disease. The rearrangement links TRBV9 to TRBJ1-2; D might be TRBD1 (5 bases). What was sequenced was ileal tissue. The DNA of the CDR3 is TGTGCCAGCAGCGTAGTTAAGGCACAGGCCTATGGCTACACCTTC. Its protein is CASSVVKAQAYGYTF.